What follows are 14 T cell receptor beta chains derived from one specimen sequenced in a study of response to subunit inactivated influenza vaccine. TCRdb passed the RT-PCR reads through MiXCR, listing each CDR3 protein once. Of 250,000 to 350,000 distinct CDR3 sequences listed, approximately 23% are singletons. Source: PBMCs from blood, taken approximately 20 months after vaccination. The receptors here all came from a man between 50 and 69 years old who received an inactivated influenza vaccine.

This clonotype has a count of ten or more. The CDR3 region is CSVEGAANYGYTF. In DNA form, the CDR3 reads TGCAGCGTTGAAGGAGCAGCTAACTATGGCTACACCTTC. The gene calls are TRBV29-1 and TRBJ1-2; D gene unclear. The CDR3 runs to 13 residues. V was trimmed by 1 base and J by 0 bases, leaving 6 bases between them. Germline-derived CDR1 and CDR2 are SQVTM and ANQGSEA.

This clonotype was recorded at least ten times. The chain combines TRBV2 with TRBJ2-5; D may be TRBD2 (5 bases). Trimming removed 4 bases from V and 4 bases from J, with 13 bases in between. This CDR3 region has 14 residues. Germline loops: CDR1 SNHLY, CDR2 FYNNEI. The CDR3 DNA follows: TGTGCCAGCAGTGGACCTGGCCGGGGAGAGACCCAGTACTTC. It translates to CASSGPGRGETQYF.

The chain links TRBV7-2 to TRBJ1-2, with D perhaps TRBD1 (6 bases). Germline V CDR1 and CDR2: SGHTA, FQGNSA. V lost 4 bases, J lost 4 bases, and 16 bases lay in between. CDR3 length: 15 amino acids. This chain's CDR3 is CASSWGARGGYGYTF. CDR3 nucleotide sequence: TGTGCCAGCAGCTGGGGGGCCAGGGGTGGCTATGGCTACACCTTC.

This chain uses TRBV7-9 with TRBJ1-5; 10 bases agree with TRBD1. Looked up from germline, CDR1 is SEHNR and CDR2 is FQNEAQ (reference sequence). Trimming cost V 4 bases and J 0 bases; bases outside gene matches: 3. The CDR3 sequence is 16 residues long. The CDR3 region is CASSSGQGVSNQPQHF. CDR3 DNA: TGTGCCAGCAGCTCCGGACAGGGGGTTAGCAATCAGCCCCAGCATTTT. The complete variable domain, with remaining parts taken from reference TRBV7-9 and TRBJ1-5, reads DTGVSQNPRHKITKRGQNVTFRCDPISEHNRLYWYRQTLGQGPEFLTYFQNEAQLEKSRLLSDRFSAERPKGSFSTLEIQRTEQGDSAMYLCASSSGQGVSNQPQHFGDGTRLSIL.

The chain joins TRBV7-9 to TRBJ2-3; D not certain. The CDR3 totals 13 residues. Germline V gene sequence: CDR1 SEHNR, CDR2 FQNEAQ (reference sequence). Trimming took 5 bases from V and 4 from J, leaving 10 bases between them. CDR3 nucleotide sequence: TGTGCCAGCAGCCAATTGGGTTCAGATACGCAGTATTTT. Translating gives CASSQLGSDTQYF.

This clonotype has more than one count but fewer than ten. The chain joins TRBV4-1 to TRBJ2-7; D not resolved. In germline, CDR1 is MGHRA, CDR2 YSYEKL. The V end lost 1 base, the J end lost 2 bases, and 12 bases lay between the germline ends. The CDR3 has 15 residues. The CDR3 is CASSQVLEMTYEQYF. The CDR3 DNA is TGCGCCAGCAGCCAAGTATTGGAAATGACCTACGAGCAGTACTTC.

In this sample, this clonotype turned up many times. J is TRBJ1-6 and V is TRBV12-3 or TRBV12-4, with a possible D match to TRBD1 (5 bases). The CDR3 covers 12 residues. The V and J ends lost 5 bases and 10 bases respectively, with 9 bases between them. The CDR3 spells CASSARVSPLHF. CDR3 bases: TGTGCCAGCAGTGCCAGGGTGTCACCCCTCCACTTT.

The genes are TRBV29-1 and TRBJ2-4, with D unresolved. This CDR3 has 12 residues. Trimming left V 6 bases short and J 6 bases short, with 12 bases between. The germline gives CDR1 SQVTM, CDR2 ANQGSEA. The CDR3 DNA reads TGCAGCGTACTCGCCGACGGAAACATTCAGTACTTC. Translation gives CSVLADGNIQYF.

In its sample, this clonotype was seen many times. The rearrangement joins TRBV9 to TRBJ1-2; the D is unclear. The CDR3 is 17 amino acids. Per germline, CDR1 SGDLS and CDR2 YYNGEE. Trimming shortened V by 2 bases and J by 4 bases, and 21 bases separated the two germline ends. The CDR3 region has the DNA TGTGCCAGCAGCGTGGGCCTGACGCCCGGCGGGAGCTATGGCTACACCTTC. Its protein is CASSVGLTPGGSYGYTF.

This clonotype occurred a few times. The chain combines TRBV7-8 with TRBJ2-3, with TRBD1 identical over 8 bases. This CDR3 region has 17 residues. Per germline, CDR1 SGHVS and CDR2 FQNEAQ. J lost 4 bases, V lost 1 base, and 10 bases had no gene match. CDR3 region: CASSLGVTGGTADTQYF. The CDR3 bases are TGTGCCAGCAGCTTAGGAGTCACAGGGGGAACGGCAGATACGCAGTATTTT.

This rearrangement joins TRBV6-2 or TRBV6-3 to TRBJ2-7; 9 nucleotides align to TRBD2. V shed 7 bases and J 5 bases; nucleotides not matched to a gene: 15. CDR3 length: 16 amino acids. Germline-derived CDR1 and CDR2 are MNHEY and SVGEGT. The CDR3, as DNA: TGTGCCAGCAACCCCCCGACAATAGCGGGAGTTAACGAGCAGTACTTC. Residues: CASNPPTIAGVNEQYF.

This clonotype was seen more than once but under ten times. The V and J genes are TRBV25-1 and TRBJ1-2; D is uncertain. Germline CDR1 MGHDK, CDR2 SYGVNS. CDR3 length: 13 residues. V dropped 1 base and J dropped 8 bases, with 11 bases sitting between them. CDR3 nucleotides: TGTGCCAGCAGTGAATTGCATCGGGGAGGCTACACCTTC. It encodes CASSELHRGGYTF.

This clonotype appeared a few times. V gene TRBV7-9 combines with J gene TRBJ1-3, with 8 bases aligning to TRBD1. Germline V lookup: CDR1 SEHNR, CDR2 FQNEAQ (reference sequence). The CDR3 is made up of 17 amino acids. Trimming removed 1 base from V and 0 bases from J; junction bases left unmatched: 5. CDR3: CASSLDRTGSSGNTIYF. CDR3 sequence (DNA): TGTGCCAGCAGCTTAGACCGGACAGGGAGCTCTGGAAACACCATATATTTT.

This clonotype was counted a few times. The V call is TRBV7-6, the J call TRBJ2-3; D possibly corresponds to TRBD2 (5 bases). The V gene's germline CDR1 is SGHVS and CDR2 FNYEAQ. The V end lost 5 bases, the J end lost 4 bases, and 10 bases lay between the germline ends. This CDR3 has 13 residues. The CDR3 here is CASSGSPADTQYF. As DNA, the CDR3 is TGTGCCAGCAGCGGGAGTCCGGCAGATACGCAGTATTTT.